This T cell receptor beta chain was found in a study of blood T cell repertoires in COVID-19. Turning to the study itself: Some COVID-19 samples were acute and others convalescent; all came from the United States, Italy and Spain.

Ages ranged from about 18 to 90 years, with residence in about 23 US areas. Clinical history reported by participants formed the basis on which cohorts were assigned. This clone occurred a few times. Germline lookup yields CDR1 SGDLS and CDR2 YYNGEE. V lost 3 bases, J lost 0 bases, and 13 bases lay in between. This CDR3 comprises 16 residues. Repertoires were generated with immunoSEQ multiplex PCR, while TCRdb's copy carries only in-frame clones and drops some. Here the sample spans 330,000 or so clones, around 87% being singletons. Sequenced input: PBMCs or T cells enriched from blood (not recorded which). The sequence came from a man aged 40-49 years in a cohort exposed to, infected with or recovered from COVID-19 (not recorded which). The chain employs TRBV9 and TRBJ2-1; D gene uncertain. Here the CDR3 reads CASSAYPGVSYNEQFF. DNA for the CDR3: TGTGCCAGCAGCGCATATCCGGGTGTCTCCTACAATGAGCAGTTCTTC.